The present T cell receptor beta chain was sequenced within a study of shared clonotypes between healthy human individuals. Study context: Each donor had three CD4 naive, three CD4 memory, two CD8 naive and one CD8 memory plate.

In the case of this clone: The antigen is undetermined.

The table came from immunoSEQ multiplex PCR; TCRdb's copy has only in-frame clones and leaves some out. The table includes approximately 1,500,000 clones, 95% to 99% detected once. Investigators divided CD4+ cells into CD45RA+ naive and CD45RA-negative memory subsets. This CDR3 has 15 residues. Germline CDR1 and CDR2: KGHSH and LQKENI. Trimming cost V 3 bases and J 4 bases, with 15 bases left between them. Notes on the study in general: Sample collection involved blood only; tissue repertoires are likely different.

This TCR came from a man aged 25-40 years in good health. The V call is TRBV18, the J call TRBJ1-1, with D possibly matching TRBD1 (5 bases). Sequencing was done on a sample of naive CD4+ T cells sorted from blood. Subset denoted: CD45RA+ positively selected. The CDR3 DNA sequence: TGTGCCAGCTCACCCTCCCTACAGGAACTCACTGAAGCTTTCTTT. It encodes CASSPSLQELTEAFF.